This is a list of T cell receptor beta chains from one sample in a study of cytomegalovirus exposure and HLA in healthy donors. Assay: immunoSEQ multiplex PCR; the TCRdb copy retains only in-frame clones and omits some. The sample has fewer than 200,000 clones, about 81% seen once. The source material was PBMCs. The receptors shown here come from a woman younger than 45 in good health and CMV-seronegative. CDR3s include the opening cysteine and the closing phenylalanine or tryptophan. The D gene is left open where the match is weak. Rows give clone size only sometimes, using once, few, many, or a class for an expanded clone.

NA,NA,13,TRBV6-1,TRBJ2-1,TGTGCCAGCAGTTCGGGGTCCTACAATGAGCAGTTCTTC,CASSSGSYNEQFF
NA,NA,15,TRBV30,TRBJ1-4,TGTGCCTGGAGTCGGGCGGACAGTTCACATGAAAAACTGTTTTTT,CAWSRADSSHEKLFF
NA,NA,12,TRBV4-2,TRBJ2-5,TGTGCCAGCAGCCCTGCAGGAGAGACCCAGTACTTC,CASSPAGETQYF
NA,NA,14,TRBV27,TRBJ2-7,TGTGCCAGCAGTTTATGGGGGGAAAGTGGCGAGCAGTACTTC,CASSLWGESGEQYF
TRBD2,NA,16,TRBV7-2,TRBJ2-1,TGTGCCAGCAGCCCCAACGGGGCTAGCGGGAGGCATGAGCAGTTCTTC,CASSPNGASGRHEQFF
TRBD1,NA,19,TRBV18,TRBJ1-5,TGTGCCAGCTCACCATATCGCCAGGGGGCCCCTTATAGCAATCAGCCCCAGCATTTT,CASSPYRQGAPYSNQPQHF
NA,NA,11,TRBV19,TRBJ2-7,TGTGCCAGTAGCGGGGGCTACGAGCAGTACTTC,CASSGGYEQYF
TRBD2,NA,16,TRBV19,TRBJ2-3,TGTGCCAGTAGACATCCGGGACTAGCGGGAGCAGATACGCAGTATTTT,CASRHPGLAGADTQYF
TRBD2,few,16,TRBV5-6,TRBJ2-3,TGTGCCAGCAGCTTGGCCGCGGGAGCGCCCACAGATACGCAGTATTTT,CASSLAAGAPTDTQYF
NA,NA,13,TRBV19,TRBJ2-2,TGTGCCAGCTATACAGGGAACACCGGGGAGCTGTTTTTT,CASYTGNTGELFF
TRBD1,NA,14,TRBV4-3,TRBJ1-4,TGCGCCAGCAGCCCCGGGACAGGTGATGAAAAGCTGTTTTTT,CASSPGTGDEKLFF
NA,NA,17,TRBV7-2,TRBJ1-6,TGTGCCAGCAGCACGAGAGGTTTAGCGGGAAATAATTCACCCCTCCACTTT,CASSTRGLAGNNSPLHF
NA,NA,15,TRBV27,TRBJ2-3,TGTGCCAGCAGTTTATACGGGGGTCAGGGAGATACGCAGTATTTT,CASSLYGGQGDTQYF
NA,NA,14,TRBV5-6,TRBJ2-7,TGTGCCAGCAGCGCCCCGGGGAGCTCCTACGAGCAGTACTTC,CASSAPGSSYEQYF
TRBD1,NA,16,TRBV25-1,TRBJ1-2,TGTGCCAGCAGTGACGGGACAGGGGGCTCTGGCTATGGCTACACCTTC,CASSDGTGGSGYGYTF
TRBD1,NA,13,TRBV11-3,TRBJ2-7,TGTGCCAGCAGCTTCGGCAGGGGGCACGAGCAGTACTTC,CASSFGRGHEQYF
NA,NA,16,TRBV9,TRBJ2-6,TGTGCCAGCAGCGTAGGTACCCGCTCTGGGGCCAACGGCCTGACTTTC,CASSVGTRSGANGLTF
NA,NA,12,TRBV27,TRBJ1-5,TGTGCCAGCAGAGAGGGGAGGGGGCCCCAGCATTTT,CASREGRGPQHF
NA,NA,16,TRBV4-3,TRBJ1-1,TGCGCCAGCAGCCAAGATAGCGGGGGCGATGGCACTGAAGCTTTCTTT,CASSQDSGGDGTEAFF
NA,once,15,TRBV4-3,TRBJ1-2,TGCGCCAGCAGCCAAGATCTAGAGGCGGCGTCTGGCTACACCTTC,CASSQDLEAASGYTF
TRBD1,NA,14,TRBV6-5,TRBJ2-1,TGTGCCAGCAGTGTGGACAGGGTCAACAATGAGCAGTTCTTC,CASSVDRVNNEQFF
NA,NA,13,TRBV6-5,TRBJ2-7,TGTGCCAGCAGTTTCAAGGAGGACTACGAGCAGTACTTC,CASSFKEDYEQYF
TRBD2,once,15,TRBV5-1,TRBJ2-1,TGCGCCAGCAGCCAGGTAGCGGGAGAGTCCAATGAGCAGTTCTTC,CASSQVAGESNEQFF
NA,NA,10,TRBV28,TRBJ2-5,TGTGCCAGCAAAGGGGGGACCCAGTACTTC,CASKGGTQYF
NA,NA,15,TRBV5-1,TRBJ2-3,TGCGCCAGCAGCTTGGGCCAGGAGGGAACAGATACGCAGTATTTT,CASSLGQEGTDTQYF
NA,NA,16,TRBV28,TRBJ1-2,TGTGCCAGCAGTACAGGAGGGGCGACCTCCAACTATGGCTACACCTTC,CASSTGGATSNYGYTF
NA,NA,13,TRBV9,TRBJ2-3,TGTGCCAGCAGCGTACCCACACCAGATACGCAGTATTTT,CASSVPTPDTQYF
TRBD2,NA,19,TRBV10-3,TRBJ2-3,TGTGCCATCAGTGATCTCGGGGGGGGCAACCCCTTTAGCACAGATACGCAGTATTTT,CAISDLGGGNPFSTDTQYF
TRBD1,once,12,TRBV2,TRBJ2-5,TGTGCCAGCAAGGACAGGGAAGAGACCCAGTACTTC,CASKDREETQYF
NA,NA,14,TRBV5-1,TRBJ1-2,TGCGCCAGCAGCTTAACAGGGTCCGGAGATGGCTACACCTTC,CASSLTGSGDGYTF
TRBD2,NA,13,TRBV5-1,TRBJ2-5,TGCGCCAGCACCTTCGGGGGGTTGAAGACCCAGTACTTC,CASTFGGLKTQYF
NA,NA,16,TRBV21-1,TRBJ2-7,TGTGCCAGCAGCAAAAATTGGACAGGGGTGTCCTACGAGCAGTACTTC,CASSKNWTGVSYEQYF
TRBD2,NA,14,TRBV29-1,TRBJ2-7,TGCAGCGTTGAATTGAGCGGGAGGATTCGCGAGCAGTACTTC,CSVELSGRIREQYF
NA,NA,14,TRBV4-3,TRBJ1-1,TGCGCCAGCAGCCAAGCAGACAGTGTTGACGAATCTTTCTTT,CASSQADSVDESFF
NA,NA,20,TRBV27,TRBJ1-5,TGTGCCAGCAGTTTGGGTGTCGGGTCCGTTACGCGGCGGGGCAATCAGCCCCAGCATTTT,CASSLGVGSVTRRGNQPQHF
TRBD1,NA,14,TRBV2,TRBJ1-1,TGTGCCAGCAGACCCGACAGGGGGCCGTTTGGAGCTTTCTTT,CASRPDRGPFGAFF
TRBD1,few,14,TRBV4-3,TRBJ1-2,TGCGCCAGCAGGGGGGGGACAGGAACGGATGGCTACACCTTC,CASRGGTGTDGYTF
NA,few,14,TRBV9,TRBJ1-6,TGTGCCAGCAGCCCCCTTGGGGAGGATTCACCCCTCCACTTT,CASSPLGEDSPLHF
TRBD2,NA,16,TRBV9,TRBJ2-3,TGTGCCAGCAGCGCTTTTCTAGCGGGGGGGGCGGATACGCAGTATTTT,CASSAFLAGGADTQYF
TRBD1,NA,13,TRBV18,TRBJ1-1,TGTGCCAGCTCACCAGAGCAGGGGGCAGATGCTTTCTTT,CASSPEQGADAFF
TRBD1,NA,15,TRBV30,TRBJ2-7,TGTGCCTGGAGTAAAGGAGACAGGGGGCCCTACGAGCAGTACTTC,CAWSKGDRGPYEQYF
TRBD2,NA,17,TRBV9,TRBJ2-1,TGTGCCAGCAGCGTAGAGGTAGGACTAGGCTCCTACAATGAGCAGTTCTTC,CASSVEVGLGSYNEQFF
NA,NA,15,TRBV4-1,TRBJ1-2,TGCGCCAGCAGCCAAGAGTATCTCAGGCCCTCTGGCTACACCTTC,CASSQEYLRPSGYTF
NA,NA,17,TRBV7-9,TRBJ2-6,TGTGCCAGCAGCGGCGGTTCTGGCGTAACCGGGGCCAACGTCCTGACTTTC,CASSGGSGVTGANVLTF
NA,NA,14,TRBV6-1,TRBJ1-4,TGTGCCAGCAGTGACTCAGGGTTGAACGAAAAACTGTTTTTT,CASSDSGLNEKLFF
NA,few,16,TRBV28,TRBJ2-7,TGTGCCAGCAGTTTCAACAGGGTAACCATCTCCTACGAGCAGTACTTC,CASSFNRVTISYEQYF